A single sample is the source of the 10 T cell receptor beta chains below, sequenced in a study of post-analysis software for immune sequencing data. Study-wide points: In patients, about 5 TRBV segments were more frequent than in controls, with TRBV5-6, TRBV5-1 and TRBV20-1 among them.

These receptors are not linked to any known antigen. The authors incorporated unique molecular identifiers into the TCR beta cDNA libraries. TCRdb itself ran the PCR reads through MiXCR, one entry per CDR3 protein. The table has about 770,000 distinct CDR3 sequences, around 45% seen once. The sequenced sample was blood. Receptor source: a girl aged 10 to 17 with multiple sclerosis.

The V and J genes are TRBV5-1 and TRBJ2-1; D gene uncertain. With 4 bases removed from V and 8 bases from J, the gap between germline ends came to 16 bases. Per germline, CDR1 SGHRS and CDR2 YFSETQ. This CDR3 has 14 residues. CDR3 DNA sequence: TGCGCCAGCAGCCATGACCCGCTTGGCGATGAGCAGTTCTTC. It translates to CASSHDPLGDEQFF.

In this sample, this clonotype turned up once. In DNA form, the CDR3 reads TGTGCCAGCAGCTCAGACAGGGGTTGGGAGACCCAGTACTTC. This encodes CASSSDRGWETQYF. The chain recombines TRBV7-9 with TRBJ2-5, with 8 positions matching TRBD1. Trimming took 4 bases from V and 5 from J; bases not matched to a gene: 6. CDR1 and CDR2 from the germline V gene are SEHNR and FQNEAQ (reference sequence). The CDR3 contains 14 residues.

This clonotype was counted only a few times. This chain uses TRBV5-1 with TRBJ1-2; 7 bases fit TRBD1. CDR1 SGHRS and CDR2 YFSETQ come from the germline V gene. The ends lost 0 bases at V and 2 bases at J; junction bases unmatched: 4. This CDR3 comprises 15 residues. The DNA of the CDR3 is TGCGCCAGCAGCTTGGGGATACAGGGGAACTATGGCTACACCTTC. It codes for CASSLGIQGNYGYTF.

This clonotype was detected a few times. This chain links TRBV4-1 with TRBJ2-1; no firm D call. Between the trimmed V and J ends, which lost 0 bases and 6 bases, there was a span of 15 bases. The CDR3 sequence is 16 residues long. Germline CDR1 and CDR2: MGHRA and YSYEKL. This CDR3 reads CASSQETSVVVNEQFF. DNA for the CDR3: TGCGCCAGCAGCCAAGAAACCAGCGTGGTTGTCAATGAGCAGTTCTTC.

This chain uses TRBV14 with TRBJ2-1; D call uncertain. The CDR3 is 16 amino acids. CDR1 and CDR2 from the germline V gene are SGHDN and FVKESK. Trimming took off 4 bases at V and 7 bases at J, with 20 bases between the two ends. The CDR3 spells CASSRLAPFVSNEQFF. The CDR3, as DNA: TGTGCCAGCAGCCGACTGGCCCCCTTTGTTTCGAATGAGCAGTTCTTC.

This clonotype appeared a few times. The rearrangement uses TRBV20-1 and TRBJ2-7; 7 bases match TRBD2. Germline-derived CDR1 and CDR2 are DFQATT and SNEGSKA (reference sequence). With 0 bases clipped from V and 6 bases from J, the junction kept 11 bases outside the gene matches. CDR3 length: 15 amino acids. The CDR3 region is CSAREEGTNLFEQYF. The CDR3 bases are TGCAGTGCTAGAGAGGAAGGGACTAACCTTTTCGAGCAGTACTTC.

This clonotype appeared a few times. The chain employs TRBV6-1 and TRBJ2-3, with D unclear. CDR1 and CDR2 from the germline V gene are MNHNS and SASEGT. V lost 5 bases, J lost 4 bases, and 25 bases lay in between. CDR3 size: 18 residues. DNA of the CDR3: TGTGCCAGCAGTCGCCGGCCCCCCGCTGATGTGAACGCAGATACGCAGTATTTT. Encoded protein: CASSRRPPADVNADTQYF.

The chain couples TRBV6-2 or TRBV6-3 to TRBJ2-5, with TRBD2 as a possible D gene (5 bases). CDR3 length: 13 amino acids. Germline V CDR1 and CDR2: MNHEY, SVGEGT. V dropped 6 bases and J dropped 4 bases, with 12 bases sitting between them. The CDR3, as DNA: TGTGCCAGCAGCTTGAGGGCCGTAGAGACCCAGTACTTC. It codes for CASSLRAVETQYF.

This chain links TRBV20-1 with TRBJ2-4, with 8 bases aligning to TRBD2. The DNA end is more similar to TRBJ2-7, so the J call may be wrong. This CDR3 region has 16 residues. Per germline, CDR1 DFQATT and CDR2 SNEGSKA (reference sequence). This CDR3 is CSARDAGTGGGYEQYF. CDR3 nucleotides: TGCAGTGCTAGAGATGCCGGTACGGGAGGGGGCTACGAGCAGTACTTC.

The CDR3 DNA is TGTGCCAGCAGTGACGGGACTGTAAACTATGGCTACACCTTC. Protein sequence: CASSDGTVNYGYTF. The chain is built from TRBV28 and TRBJ1-2, with D possibly being TRBD1 (5 bases). Trimming took off 5 bases at V and 2 bases at J, with 12 bases between the two ends. Germline V gives CDR1 MDHEN, CDR2 SYDVKM. This CDR3 is built from 14 residues.